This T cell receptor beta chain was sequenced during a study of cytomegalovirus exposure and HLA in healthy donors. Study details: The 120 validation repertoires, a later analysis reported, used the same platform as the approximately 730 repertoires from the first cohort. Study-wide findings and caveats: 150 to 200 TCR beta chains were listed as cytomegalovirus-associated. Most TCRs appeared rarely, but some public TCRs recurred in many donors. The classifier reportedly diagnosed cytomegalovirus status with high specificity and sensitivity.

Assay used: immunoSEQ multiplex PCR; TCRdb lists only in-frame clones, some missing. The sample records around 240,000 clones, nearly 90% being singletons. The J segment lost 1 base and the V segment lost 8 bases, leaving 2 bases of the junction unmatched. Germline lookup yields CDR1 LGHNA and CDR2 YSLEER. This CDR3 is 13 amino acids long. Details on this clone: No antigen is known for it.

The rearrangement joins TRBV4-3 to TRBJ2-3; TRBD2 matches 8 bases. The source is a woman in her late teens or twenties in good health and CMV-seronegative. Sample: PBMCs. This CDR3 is CASGRGGTDTQYF. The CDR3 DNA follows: TGCGCCAGCGGGCGGGGGGGCACAGATACGCAGTATTTT.